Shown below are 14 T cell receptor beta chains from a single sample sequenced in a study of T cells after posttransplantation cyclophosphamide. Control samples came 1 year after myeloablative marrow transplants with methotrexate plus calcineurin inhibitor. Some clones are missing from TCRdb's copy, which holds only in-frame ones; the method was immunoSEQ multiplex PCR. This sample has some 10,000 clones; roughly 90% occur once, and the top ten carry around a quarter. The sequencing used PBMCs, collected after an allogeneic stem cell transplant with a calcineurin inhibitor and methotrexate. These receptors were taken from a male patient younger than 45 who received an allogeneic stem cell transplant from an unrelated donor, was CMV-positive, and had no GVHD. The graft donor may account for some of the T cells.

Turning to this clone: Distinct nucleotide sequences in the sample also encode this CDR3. CDR3 coding DNA: TGTGCCAGCAGCTTAGGAGCGGGAGGGCCAGGGACCGGGGAGCTGTTTTTT. Its translation: CASSLGAGGPGTGELFF. This sequence joins TRBV7-6 and TRBJ2-2, with 10 bases matching TRBD2. CDR3 length: 17 amino acids. Trimming took 1 base from V and 5 from J; bases not matched to a gene: 7. Germline CDR1 SGHVS, CDR2 FNYEAQ.

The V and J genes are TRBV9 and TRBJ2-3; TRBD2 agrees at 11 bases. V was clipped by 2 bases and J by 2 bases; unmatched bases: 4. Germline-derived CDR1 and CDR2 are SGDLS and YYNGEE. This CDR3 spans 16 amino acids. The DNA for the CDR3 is TGTGCCAGCAGCGTTGGGACTAGCGGACTCACAGATACGCAGTATTTT. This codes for CASSVGTSGLTDTQYF.

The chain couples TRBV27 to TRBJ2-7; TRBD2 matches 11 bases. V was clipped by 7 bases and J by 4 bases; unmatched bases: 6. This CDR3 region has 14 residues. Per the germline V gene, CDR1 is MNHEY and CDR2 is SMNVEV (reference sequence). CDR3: CASTPSGRPYEQYF. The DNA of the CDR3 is TGTGCCAGCACCCCTAGCGGGAGGCCTTACGAGCAGTACTTC.

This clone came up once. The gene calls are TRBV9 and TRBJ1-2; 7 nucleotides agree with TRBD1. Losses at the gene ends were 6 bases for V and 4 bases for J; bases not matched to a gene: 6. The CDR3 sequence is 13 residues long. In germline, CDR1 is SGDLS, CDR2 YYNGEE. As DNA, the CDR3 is TGTGCCAGCACCGAGGGACAGCTCTATGGCTACACCTTC. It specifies CASTEGQLYGYTF.

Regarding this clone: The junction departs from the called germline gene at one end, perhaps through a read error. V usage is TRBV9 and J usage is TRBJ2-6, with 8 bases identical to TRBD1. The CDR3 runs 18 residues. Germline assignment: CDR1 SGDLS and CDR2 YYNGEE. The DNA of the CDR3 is TGTGTCAGCACCCAAGGACAGGGCATACTCTCTGGGGCCAACGTCCTGACTTTC. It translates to CVSTQGQGILSGANVLTF.

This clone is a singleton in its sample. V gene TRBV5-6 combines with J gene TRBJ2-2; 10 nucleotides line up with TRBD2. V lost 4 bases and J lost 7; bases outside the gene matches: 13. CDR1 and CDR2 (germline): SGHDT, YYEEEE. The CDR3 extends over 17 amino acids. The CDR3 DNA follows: TGTGCCAGCAGCCTAAAGCGGGAGGGCCCTCTGGTCGGGGAGCTGTTTTTT. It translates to CASSLKREGPLVGELFF.

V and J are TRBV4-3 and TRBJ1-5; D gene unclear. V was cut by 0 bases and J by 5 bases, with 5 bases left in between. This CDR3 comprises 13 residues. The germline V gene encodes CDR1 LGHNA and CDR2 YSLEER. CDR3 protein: CASSQDPDQPQHF. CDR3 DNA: TGCGCCAGCAGCCAAGACCCCGATCAGCCCCAGCATTTT.

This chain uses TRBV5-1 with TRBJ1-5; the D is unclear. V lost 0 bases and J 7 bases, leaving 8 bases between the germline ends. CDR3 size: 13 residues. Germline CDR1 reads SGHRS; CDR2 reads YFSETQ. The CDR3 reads CASSLDGSQPQHF. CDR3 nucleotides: TGCGCCAGCAGCTTGGATGGGAGCCAGCCCCAGCATTTT.

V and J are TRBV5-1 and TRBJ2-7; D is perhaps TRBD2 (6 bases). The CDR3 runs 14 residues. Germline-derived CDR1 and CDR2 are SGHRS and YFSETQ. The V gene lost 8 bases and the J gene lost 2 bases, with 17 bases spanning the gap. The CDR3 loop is CASTRDGGPYEQYF. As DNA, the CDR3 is TGCGCCAGTACCCGGGACGGGGGACCCTACGAGCAGTACTTC.

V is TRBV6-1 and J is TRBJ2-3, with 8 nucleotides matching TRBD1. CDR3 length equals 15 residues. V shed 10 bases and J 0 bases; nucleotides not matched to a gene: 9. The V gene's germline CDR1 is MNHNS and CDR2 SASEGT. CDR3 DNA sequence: TGTGCCATACGGACAGGGCCTACTAGCACAGATACGCAGTATTTT. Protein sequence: CAIRTGPTSTDTQYF.

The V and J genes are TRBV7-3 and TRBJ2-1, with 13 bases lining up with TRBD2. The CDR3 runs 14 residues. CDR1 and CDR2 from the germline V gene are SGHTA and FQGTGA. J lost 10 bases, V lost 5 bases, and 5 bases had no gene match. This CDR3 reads CASSRLAGGEEQFF. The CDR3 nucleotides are TGTGCCAGCAGCCGACTAGCGGGAGGTGAGGAGCAGTTCTTC.

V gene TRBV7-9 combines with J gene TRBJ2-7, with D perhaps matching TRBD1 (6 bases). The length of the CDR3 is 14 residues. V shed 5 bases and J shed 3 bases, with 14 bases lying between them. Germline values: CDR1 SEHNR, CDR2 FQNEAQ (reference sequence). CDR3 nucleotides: TGTGCCAGCAGCCCTACGGACAGATACTACGAGCAGTACTTC. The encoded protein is CASSPTDRYYEQYF.

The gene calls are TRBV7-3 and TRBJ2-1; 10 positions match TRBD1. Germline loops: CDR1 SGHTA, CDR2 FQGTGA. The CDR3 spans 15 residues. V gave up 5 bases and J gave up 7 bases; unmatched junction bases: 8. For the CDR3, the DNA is TGTGCCAGCAGCCCACGAGACAGGGGGCGAAATGAGCAGTTCTTC. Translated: CASSPRDRGRNEQFF.

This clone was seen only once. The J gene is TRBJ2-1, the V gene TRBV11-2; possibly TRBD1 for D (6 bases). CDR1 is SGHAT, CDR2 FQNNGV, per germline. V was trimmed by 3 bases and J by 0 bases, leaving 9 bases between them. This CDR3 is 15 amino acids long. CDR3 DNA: TGTGCCAGCAGCTTCCAGGGGAGCTCCTACAATGAGCAGTTCTTC. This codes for CASSFQGSSYNEQFF.